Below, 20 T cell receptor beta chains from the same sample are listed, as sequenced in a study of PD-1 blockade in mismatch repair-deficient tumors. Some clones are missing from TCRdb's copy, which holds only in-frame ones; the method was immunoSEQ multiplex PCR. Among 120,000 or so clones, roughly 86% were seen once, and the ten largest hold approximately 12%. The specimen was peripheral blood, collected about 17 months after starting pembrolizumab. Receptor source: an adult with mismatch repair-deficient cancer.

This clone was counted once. CDR3 bases: TGTGCCAGCAGGGTCAGGGTGACTTCAACTAATGAAAAACTGTTTTTT. This codes for CASRVRVTSTNEKLFF. The chain has TRBV21-1 and TRBJ1-4; whether TRBD1, the table's D call, matches the DNA was not checked. TRBV21-1 is listed as a pseudogene. This CDR3 is built from 16 residues.

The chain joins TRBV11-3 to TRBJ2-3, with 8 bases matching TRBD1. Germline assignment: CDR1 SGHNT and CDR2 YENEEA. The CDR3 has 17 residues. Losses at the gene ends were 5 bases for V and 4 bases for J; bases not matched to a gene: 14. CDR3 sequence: CASSRRDRRIPADTQYF. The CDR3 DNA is TGTGCCAGCAGCCGCCGGGACAGGCGTATACCCGCAGATACGCAGTATTTT.

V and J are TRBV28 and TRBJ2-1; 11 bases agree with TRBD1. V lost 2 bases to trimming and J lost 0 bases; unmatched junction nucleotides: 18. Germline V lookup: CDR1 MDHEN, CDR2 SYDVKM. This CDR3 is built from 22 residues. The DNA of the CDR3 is TGTGCCAGCAGTTTAGATAAGGTCAGGACAGGGGGCTACTACAGCTCCTACAATGAGCAGTTCTTC. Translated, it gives CASSLDKVRTGGYYSSYNEQFF.

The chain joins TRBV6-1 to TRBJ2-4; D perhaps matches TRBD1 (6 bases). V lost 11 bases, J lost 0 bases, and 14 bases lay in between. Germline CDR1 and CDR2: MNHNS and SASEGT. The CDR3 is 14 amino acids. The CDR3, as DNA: TGTGCCTCTCGGACAGATCTAGCCAAAAACATTCAGTACTTC. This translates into CASRTDLAKNIQYF.

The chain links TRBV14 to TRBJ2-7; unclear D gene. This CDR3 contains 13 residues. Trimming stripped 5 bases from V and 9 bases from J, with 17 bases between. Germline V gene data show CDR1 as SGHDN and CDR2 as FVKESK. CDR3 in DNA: TGTGCCAGCAGCAGGCGTCCTGATCGAGGGCAGTACTTC. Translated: CASSRRPDRGQYF.

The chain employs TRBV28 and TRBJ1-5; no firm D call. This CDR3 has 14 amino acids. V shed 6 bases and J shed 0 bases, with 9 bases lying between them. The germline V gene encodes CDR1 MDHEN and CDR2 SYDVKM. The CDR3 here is CASSTRYSNQPQHF. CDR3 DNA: TGTGCCAGCAGCACACGTTATAGCAATCAGCCCCAGCATTTT.

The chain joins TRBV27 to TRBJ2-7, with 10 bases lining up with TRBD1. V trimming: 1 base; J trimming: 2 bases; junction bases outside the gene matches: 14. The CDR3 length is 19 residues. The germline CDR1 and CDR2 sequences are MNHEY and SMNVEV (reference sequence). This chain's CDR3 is CASSLLGTGVTSLPYEQYF. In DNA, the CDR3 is TGTGCCAGCAGTTTATTGGGGACAGGGGTGACTAGCCTACCCTACGAGCAGTACTTC.

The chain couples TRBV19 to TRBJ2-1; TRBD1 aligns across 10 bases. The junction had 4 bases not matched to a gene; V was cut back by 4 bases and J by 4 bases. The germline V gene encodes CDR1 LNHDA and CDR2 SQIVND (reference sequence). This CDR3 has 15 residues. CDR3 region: CASSKDRGLYNEQFF. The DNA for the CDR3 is TGTGCCAGTAGTAAGGACAGGGGGTTATACAATGAGCAGTTCTTC.

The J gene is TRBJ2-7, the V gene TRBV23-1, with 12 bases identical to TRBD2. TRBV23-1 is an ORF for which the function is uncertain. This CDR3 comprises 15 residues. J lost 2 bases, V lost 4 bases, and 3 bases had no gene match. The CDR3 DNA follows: TGCGCCAGCAGTCTACGGACTAGCGGGACCTACGAGCAGTACTTC. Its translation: CASSLRTSGTYEQYF.

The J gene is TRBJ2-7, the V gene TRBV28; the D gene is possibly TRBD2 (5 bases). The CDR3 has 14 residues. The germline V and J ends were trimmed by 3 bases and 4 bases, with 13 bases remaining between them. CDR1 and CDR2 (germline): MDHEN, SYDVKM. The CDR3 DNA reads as TGTGCCAGCAGTTTCCTCGGGAACTGGTACGAGCAGTACTTC. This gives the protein CASSFLGNWYEQYF.

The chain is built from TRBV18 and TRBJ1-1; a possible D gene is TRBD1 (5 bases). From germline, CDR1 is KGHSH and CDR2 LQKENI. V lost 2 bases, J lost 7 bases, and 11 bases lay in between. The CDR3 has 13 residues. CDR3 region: CASSPVSGLEAFF. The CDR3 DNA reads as TGTGCCAGCTCACCAGTGTCGGGGCTTGAAGCTTTCTTT.

CDR3 sequence: CASSVGGQGTGELFF. As DNA, the CDR3 is TGTGCCAGCAGCGTAGGGGGGCAAGGGACCGGGGAGCTGTTTTTT. J is TRBJ2-2 and V is TRBV9; tentative D call: TRBD1 (6 bases). This CDR3 contains 15 residues. The germline CDR1 and CDR2 sequences are SGDLS and YYNGEE. V was pared by 0 bases and J by 5 bases, with 11 bases between.

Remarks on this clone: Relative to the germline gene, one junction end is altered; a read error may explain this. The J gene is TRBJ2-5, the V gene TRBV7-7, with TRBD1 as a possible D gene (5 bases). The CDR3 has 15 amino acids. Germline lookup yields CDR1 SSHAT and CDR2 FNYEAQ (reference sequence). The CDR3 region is CASSLVWGRQETQYF. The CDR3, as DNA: TGTGCTAGCAGCTTAGTTTGGGGCAGACAAGAGACCCAGTACTTC. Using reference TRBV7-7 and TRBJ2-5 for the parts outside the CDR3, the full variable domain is GAGVSQSPRYKVTKRGQDVTLRCDPISSHATLYWYQQALGQGPEFLTYFNYEAQPDKSGLPSDRFSAERPEGSISTLTIQRTEQRDSAMYRCASSLVWGRQETQYFGPGTRLLVL.

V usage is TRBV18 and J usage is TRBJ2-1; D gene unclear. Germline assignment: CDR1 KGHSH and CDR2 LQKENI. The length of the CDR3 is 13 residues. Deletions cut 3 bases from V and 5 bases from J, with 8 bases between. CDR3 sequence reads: CASSPRGHNEQFF. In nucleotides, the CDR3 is TGTGCCAGCTCACCCCGCGGACACAATGAGCAGTTCTTC.

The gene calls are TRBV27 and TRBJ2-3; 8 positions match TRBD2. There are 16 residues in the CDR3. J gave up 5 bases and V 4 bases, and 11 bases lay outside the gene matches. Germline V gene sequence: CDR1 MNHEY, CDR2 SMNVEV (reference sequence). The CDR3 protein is CASSSSGGSGRDTQYF. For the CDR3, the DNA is TGTGCCAGCAGTTCCTCGGGGGGGAGCGGGAGAGATACGCAGTATTTT.

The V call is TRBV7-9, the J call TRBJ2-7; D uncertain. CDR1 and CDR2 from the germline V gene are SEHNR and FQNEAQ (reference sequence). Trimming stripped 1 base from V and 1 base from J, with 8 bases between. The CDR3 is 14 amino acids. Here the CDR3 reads CASSLGAASYEQYF. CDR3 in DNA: TGTGCCAGCAGCTTAGGGGCAGCTTCCTACGAGCAGTACTTC.

CDR3 region: CASSSSTSAGANVLTF. The DNA for the CDR3 is TGTGCCAGCAGCTCTTCAACGAGCGCTGGGGCCAACGTCCTGACTTTC. The rearrangement joins TRBV13 to TRBJ2-6, with D hard to call. This CDR3 is 16 amino acids long. Germline values: CDR1 PRHDT, CDR2 FYEKMQ (reference sequence). V lost 4 bases and J lost 2, with 12 bases in between.

The CDR3 nucleotides read TGCGCCAGCAGCTTGGGGGCCATGATGGACTACGAGCAGTACTTC. Its translation: CASSLGAMMDYEQYF. This rearrangement joins TRBV5-1 to TRBJ2-7; D unclear. Germline V CDR1 and CDR2: SGHRS, YFSETQ. V lost 0 bases and J lost 3, with 13 bases in between. There are 15 residues in the CDR3.

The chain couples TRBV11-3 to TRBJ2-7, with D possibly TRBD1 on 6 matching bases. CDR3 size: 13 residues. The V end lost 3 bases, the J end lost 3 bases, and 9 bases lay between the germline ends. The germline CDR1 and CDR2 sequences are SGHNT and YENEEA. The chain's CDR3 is CASSFRDNYEQYF. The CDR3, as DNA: TGTGCCAGCAGCTTCCGGGACAACTACGAGCAGTACTTC.

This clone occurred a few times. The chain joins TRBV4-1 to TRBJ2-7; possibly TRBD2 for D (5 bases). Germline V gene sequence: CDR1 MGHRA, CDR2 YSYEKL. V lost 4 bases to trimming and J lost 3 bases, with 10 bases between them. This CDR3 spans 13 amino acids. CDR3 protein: CASSRTRGYEQYF. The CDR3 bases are TGCGCCAGCAGCCGCACACGGGGCTACGAGCAGTACTTC.